This T cell receptor (beta chain) emerged from a study of persistence of HIV-infected CD4 T cells. This was the immunoSEQ version 4 assay in survey mode. Template was genomic DNA at around 10 ng/uL, with up to 1 ug used per sample. Sequencing used immunoSEQ multiplex PCR; TCRdb keeps in-frame clones, though not all of them. The sample has approximately 27,000 clones; over 65% are singletons. Of note for this clone: Its antigen is currently unknown.

Cells were stimulated with CMV-infected fibroblast lysates at 10 ug/mL. CD40L-negative CD69-negative CD45RO-high memory CD4+ T cells were sorted as populations depleted of antigen-responding cells. CD4+ T cell counts exceeded 400 cells/uL; CMV serology was positive. CD8-depleted PBMCs were stimulated roughly 17 hours with anti-CD28/CD49d costimulation, CD40-blocking antibody and enfuvirtide. The study, taken as a whole, reports: TCR analyses could not target the rare provirus-carrying CMV-responding cells.

Germline values: CDR1 WNHNN, CDR2 SYGVQD (reference sequence). J was trimmed by 0 bases and V by 6 bases; bases with no gene match: 15. This CDR3 region has 19 residues. The V and J genes are TRBV10-1 and TRBJ2-3; 10 bases are shared with TRBD1. The material sequenced was CD4+ T cells sorted from PBMCs after roughly 17-hour stimulation, taken from a patient who received antiretroviral therapy. The clonotype was recovered from an adult woman with HIV who was CMV-seropositive. This chain's CDR3 is CASSRNPGQGPLSTDTQYF. For the CDR3, the DNA is TGCGCCAGCAGCCGGAACCCGGGACAGGGGCCTCTTAGCACAGATACGCAGTATTTT.